This is a list of T cell receptor beta chains from one sample in a study of T cell repertoires in cytomegalovirus infection. MiXCR was run by TCRdb on the reads, yielding one entry per CDR3 protein. The sample consists of roughly 720,000 distinct CDR3 sequences, about 40% of them appearing once. The sequenced sample was PBMCs. Source of these receptors: a human donor in good health (CMV status not recorded). Some clones in this sample may be carry-over from other donors' samples. The CDR3 runs from the conserved cysteine through the conserved F or W.

J: TRBJ1-6
V: TRBV28
length: 16
CDR3: CASSWGTGQHNSPLHF

J: TRBJ1-5
V: TRBV4-2
length: 16
CDR3: CASSQDAAQDYQPQHF

J: TRBJ1-6
V: TRBV7-2
length: 16
CDR3: CASTQIRPHFNSPLHF

J: TRBJ1-2
V: TRBV19
length: 15
CDR3: CASSRPLDRVRGYTF

J: TRBJ1-5
V: TRBV4-2
length: 17
CDR3: CASSQTFDRVSNQPQHF

J: TRBJ2-1
V: TRBV6-6
length: 16
CDR3: CASSYPQEPPYNEQFF

J: TRBJ1-1
V: TRBV12-3/TRBV12-4
length: 13
CDR3: CASSFALNTEAFF

J: TRBJ1-1
V: TRBV28
length: 15
CDR3: CASSLRRTGRSEAFF

J: TRBJ2-1
V: TRBV7-6
length: 13
CDR3: CASSDGELDEQFF

J: TRBJ2-7
V: TRBV20-1
length: 13
CDR3: CSASPGSTYEQYF

J: TRBJ2-2
V: TRBV20-1
length: 16
CDR3: CSAMVTLDRSTGELFF

J: TRBJ1-5
V: TRBV28
length: 13
CDR3: CASSPLPPQPQHF

J: TRBJ1-4
V: TRBV12-3/TRBV12-4
length: 12
CDR3: CASSLARGKLFF

J: TRBJ2-7
V: TRBV6-1
length: 14
CDR3: CASASGGSSYEQYF

J: TRBJ1-2
V: TRBV13
length: 12
CDR3: CASSSAGTGYTF

J: TRBJ2-7
V: TRBV6-6
length: 13
CDR3: CASQSSGTYEQYF

J: TRBJ1-1
V: TRBV11-2
length: 14
CDR3: CASSSRDRDTEAFF

J: TRBJ2-5
V: TRBV5-6
length: 13
CDR3: CASSSDTRETQYF

J: TRBJ2-2
V: TRBV7-9
length: 19
CDR3: CASSSPLGVAGTAAGELFF

J: TRBJ1-2
V: TRBV20-1
length: 14
CDR3: CSARESRDSYGYTF

J: TRBJ2-7
V: TRBV7-6
length: 16
CDR3: CASSTIAGPSSYEQYF

J: TRBJ1-5
V: TRBV28
length: 12
CDR3: CASSPHPQPQHF

J: TRBJ2-1
V: TRBV12-3/TRBV12-4
length: 15
CDR3: CASSSGLAGVGEQFF

J: TRBJ2-1
V: TRBV24-1
length: 17
CDR3: CATSDLRLAGVGNEQFF

J: TRBJ1-1
V: TRBV7-9
length: 10
CDR3: CASRKGGAFF

J: TRBJ1-1
V: TRBV2
length: 14
CDR3: CASSDLLLRAEAFF